The 13 T cell receptor beta chains below come from one sample, sequenced in a study of tumor-infiltrating lymphocytes in primary liver carcinoma (dated by TCRdb to between 2016 and 2019). Reads for this sample came from an Illumina HiSeq 2500. TCRbeta-specific cDNA was reverse-transcribed from 500 ng total RNA using a constant-region primer and ProtoScript II reverse transcriptase. Construction of the TCRbeta libraries relied on three nested rounds of multiplex PCR, following a slightly modified ARM-PCR procedure. Each of the first two PCR rounds ran for about 10 cycles using multiplex TRBV1-TRBV30 forward primers together with a Cbeta reverse primer. TCRdb trimmed the raw reads at Q25, called clones with MiXCR and kept productive beta chains. Here each entry gathers all rows of one CDR3 protein and keeps the most common genes and DNA. This sample holds about 210,000 distinct CDR3 sequences; 65% were observed only once. The ten most abundant clones make up roughly 7% of the sample.

Blood RNA was extracted from unsorted whole blood using TRIzol reagent, and germline DNA was obtained with the DNeasy Blood & Tissue kit. Material: peripheral blood. These receptors originate from a woman aged 60-75 years with primary liver carcinoma and hepatitis B virus infection.

Details on this clonotype: At one boundary the junction diverges from the germline segment, which might be a read error. CDR3 protein: CASSLDSSLSTEALF. The CDR3 nucleotides are TGTGCCAGCAGCCTTGACAGTTCCTTGAGCACTGAAGCTCTCTTT. The V gene is TRBV11-2, the J gene TRBJ1-1; perhaps TRBD1 as D (5 bases). From germline, CDR1 is SGHAT and CDR2 FQNNGV. CDR3 length: 15 residues.

By its share, this clonotype is medium-sized (0.01 to 0.1%). V gene TRBV11-1 combines with J gene TRBJ2-3, with TRBD1 matching over 11 bases. This CDR3 region has 15 residues. The germline gives CDR1 SGHAT, CDR2 FQDESV (reference sequence). The ends lost 4 bases at V and 3 bases at J; junction bases unmatched: 3. The DNA of the CDR3 is TGTGCCAGCAGCTGGGGACAGGGGGATACAGATACGCAGTATTTT. Protein product: CASSWGQGDTDTQYF.

In the case of this clonotype: The germline gene is not matched at one end of the junction; a read error may be the cause. This sequence joins TRBV11-1 and TRBJ2-1, with a possible D match to TRBD2 (5 bases). This CDR3 is built from 15 residues. In germline, CDR1 is SGHAT, CDR2 FQDESV (reference sequence). The CDR3: CASSPGMSSYNEKYF. In DNA, the CDR3 is TGTGCCAGCAGCCCCGGGATGAGCTCCTACAATGAGAAGTACTTC.

The rearrangement uses TRBV12-3 or TRBV12-4 and TRBJ2-2; D gene uncertain. The germline V and J ends were trimmed by 5 bases and 6 bases, with 13 bases remaining between them. The CDR3 totals 14 residues. CDR3 protein: CASSGTMDAGELFF. Written as DNA, the CDR3 is TGTGCCAGCAGTGGAACTATGGACGCCGGGGAGCTGTTTTTT.

This clonotype has ten or more counts. The chain couples TRBV28 to TRBJ2-7; D unresolved. The CDR3 has 17 amino acids. Germline V gene data show CDR1 as MDHEN and CDR2 as SYDVKM. The V end lost 2 bases, the J end lost 1 base, and 18 bases lay between the germline ends. CDR3 amino acids: CASSLMGFTRISYEQYF. Here the CDR3 DNA reads TGTGCCAGCAGTTTAATGGGTTTCACAAGGATTTCCTACGAGCAGTACTTC.

This rearrangement joins TRBV11-3 to TRBJ1-2, with a tentative D call TRBD1 (5 bases). This CDR3 has 12 residues. Germline loops: CDR1 SGHNT, CDR2 YENEEA. V lost 5 bases to trimming and J lost 12 bases, with 16 bases between them. CDR3 amino acids: CASSLTNRGHTF. As DNA, the CDR3 is TGTGCCAGCAGCCTAACGAATAGGGGCCACACCTTC. Combining the CDR3 with reference TRBV11-3 and TRBJ1-2 gives the whole variable domain EAGVVQSPRYKIIEKKQPVAFWCNPISGHNTLYWYLQNLGQGPELLIRYENEEAVDDSQLPKDRFSAERLKGVDSTLKIQPAELGDSAVYLCASSLTNRGHTFGSGTRLTVV.

The rearrangement uses TRBV11-2 and TRBJ2-1, with D tentatively TRBD1 or TRBD2 (5 bases each). CDR1 and CDR2 from the germline V gene are SGHAT and FQNNGV. The CDR3 consists of 13 residues. V lost 3 bases and J lost 9, with 12 bases in between. CDR3 in amino acids: CASSFGTIIEQFF. The CDR3 DNA sequence: TGTGCCAGCAGCTTTGGGACCATCATTGAGCAGTTCTTC.

The V call is TRBV29-1, the J call TRBJ2-3, with TRBD2 identical over 10 bases. The CDR3 has 13 amino acids. V was pared by 6 bases and J by 5 bases, with 5 bases of the junction left unmatched. Germline loops: CDR1 SQVTM, CDR2 ANQGSEA. CDR3 residues: CSVEREGGDTQYF. DNA for the CDR3: TGCAGCGTCGAGCGGGAGGGTGGAGATACGCAGTATTTT.

Many counts were recorded for this clonotype. The V gene is TRBV11-3, the J gene TRBJ1-2; no firm D call. V lost 4 bases and J lost 0, with 9 bases in between. The CDR3 spans 14 residues. Per germline, CDR1 SGHNT and CDR2 YENEEA. Here the CDR3 reads CASSSGSANYGYTF. CDR3 DNA sequence: TGTGCCAGCAGCTCGGGTTCAGCTAACTATGGCTACACCTTC.

The CDR3 DNA reads as TGTGCCAGCAGTTACTCAGCAAGCGGGGTCTCCTACAATGGGCGGTTCTTC. Residues: CASSYSASGVSYNGRFF. The V gene is TRBV6-2 or TRBV6-3, the J gene TRBJ2-1; TRBD2 matches 7 bases. CDR3 length: 17 amino acids. Trimming at V came to 0 bases and at J to 15 bases, leaving 20 bases not matched to a gene. CDR1 and CDR2 from the germline V gene are MNHEY and SVGEGT.

As for this clonotype: Mismatch with germline at one junction end may stem from a read error. The chain uses TRBV11-3 and TRBJ2-1; TRBD2 aligns across 9 bases. There are 15 residues in the CDR3. CDR1 is SGHNT and CDR2 is YENEEA in the germline V gene. For the CDR3, the DNA is TGTGCCAGCAGTTCCGCGGGAGGGACCTATAATGAGCAGTTCTTC. This sequence encodes CASSSAGGTYNEQFF.

Ten or more counts support this clonotype. The rearrangement links TRBV29-1 to TRBJ2-1; 10 nucleotides match TRBD2. CDR3 length equals 17 residues. Germline CDR1 is SQVTM and CDR2 is ANQGSEA. Germline trimming cut 1 base from V and 0 bases from J; bases unmatched to any gene: 6. CDR3: CSVEVLGTSDSYNEQFF. The CDR3 nucleotides read TGCAGCGTTGAAGTCCTCGGGACTAGCGACTCCTACAATGAGCAGTTCTTC.

This sequence joins TRBV7-9 and TRBJ2-3; D gene ambiguous. The J call may be in error: the DNA end matches TRBJ1-5 better. The CDR3 loop spans 16 amino acids. Looked up from germline, CDR1 is SEHNR and CDR2 is FQNEAQ (reference sequence). CDR3 protein: CASSHAGPSIADTQHF. CDR3 DNA sequence: TGTGCCAGCAGCCATGCCGGCCCCTCCATAGCCGATACGCAGCATTTT.